The clone carrying this TCR beta chain was seen once. The target antigen is unknown. Some clones are missing from TCRdb's copy, which holds only in-frame ones; the method was immunoSEQ multiplex PCR. The data contain tens of thousands of clones, approximately 92% of them singletons. V dropped 4 bases and J dropped 2; count of bases not matched to a gene: 4. Germline V lookup: CDR1 SGHRS, CDR2 YFSETQ. The length of the CDR3 is 14 residues. These data are taken from a study of OX40 agonist ivuxolimab in advanced cancers. Study details: At 0.01 to 10 mg/kg, ivuxolimab was administered intravenously to patients every 2 weeks. People in dose escalation had one of these cancers: hepatocellular carcinoma, melanoma, renal cell or head and neck cancer.

General study results and limits: Among T cells, CD8+ cells averaged more expanded clones than CD4+ cells. Antigen specificity remained undetermined for the expanded peripheral T cells.

The rearrangement uses TRBV5-1 and TRBJ2-3, with 7 bases fitting TRBD1. This material consisted of CD4+ or CD8+ T cells sorted from blood, taken in a trial of the OX40 agonist ivuxolimab. The clonotype originates from an adult with an advanced solid tumor such as melanoma, head and neck, liver or kidney cancer. This chain's CDR3 is CASSPGTVTDTQYF. The CDR3 coding sequence is TGCGCCAGCAGCCCCGGGACAGTCACAGATACGCAGTATTTT.